The sequence of this T cell receptor (beta chain) was determined in a study of shared clonotypes between healthy human individuals. Whole-study context: Every donor yielded three CD4 naive, three CD4 memory, two CD8 naive and one CD8 memory plate. Study-wide points: Donors were few, which limited the genetic and exposure-history diversity represented.

Replicate PCRs from sorted subsets contained 200 ng DNA, which is around 29,000 T cell genomes. Assay: immunoSEQ multiplex PCR; the TCRdb copy retains only in-frame clones and omits some. The table shows roughly 530,000 clones, with about 96% occurring only once. CDR1 and CDR2 (germline): MGHRA, YSYEKL. CDR3 length: 18 residues. With 1 base removed from V and 8 bases from J, the gap between germline ends came to 26 bases. A note on this clone: Its cognate antigen is unknown.

The chain recombines TRBV4-1 with TRBJ1-2; maybe TRBD1 (5 bases). The specimen was naive CD4+ T cells sorted from blood. Subset specified: CD45RA+ positively selected. The receptor was isolated from a woman younger than 45 in good health. The CDR3 DNA reads TGCGCCAGCAGCCAAGGGGAAGGACTAACAGGAGTGAATTGGGGCTACACCTTC. It encodes CASSQGEGLTGVNWGYTF.